One sample yielded the 26 T cell receptor beta chains listed below, sequenced in a study of shared clonotypes between healthy human individuals (TCRdb year 2020). Receptor amplification or capture employed the immunoSEQ multiplex PCR assay. In its TCRdb copy, this immuneACCESS table keeps in-frame sequences only and misses some clones. Where compared with another copy, unresolved V genes explain less than half of these, and the others have no known cause. This sample holds about a million clones; around three quarters were observed only once. The ten biggest clones cover approximately 1.5% of the sample. The sample was memory CD4+ T cells sorted from blood. The intended sense of this specimen's cell subset or site label: CD45RA-negative fraction. These receptors originate from a man between 18 and 35 years old in good health.

V usage is TRBV5-1 and J usage is TRBJ1-5, with D possibly matching TRBD1 (6 bases). In germline, CDR1 is SGHRS, CDR2 YFSETQ. This CDR3 comprises 15 residues. Deletions cut 3 bases from V and 4 bases from J, with 14 bases between. The CDR3 nucleotides are TGCGCCAGCAGCTCGGATGGACAGCCGAATCAGCCCCAGCATTTT. Translation: CASSSDGQPNQPQHF.

The sample holds one count of this clone. The chain has TRBV15 and TRBJ1-3; no clear D. The CDR3 totals 14 residues. Germline assignment: CDR1 LNHNV and CDR2 YYDKDF (reference sequence). V was pared by 0 bases and J by 4 bases, with 7 bases between. The CDR3: CATSRDVGGNTIYF. The CDR3, as DNA: TGTGCCACCAGCAGAGATGTGGGCGGAAACACCATATATTTT.

As for this clone: This same CDR3 is encoded by further DNA sequences in the sample. The V gene is TRBV30, the J gene TRBJ1-1; 8 positions agree with TRBD1. The trim removed 4 bases at V and 2 bases at J, leaving 3 bases unmatched. This CDR3 contains 13 residues. Germline V gene data show CDR1 as GTSNPN and CDR2 as SVGIG (reference sequence). This CDR3 reads CAWTGQVNTEAFF. CDR3 bases: TGTGCCTGGACGGGACAGGTAAACACTGAAGCTTTCTTT.

The gene calls are TRBV5-4 and TRBJ2-7; TRBD1 is a possible D gene (6 bases). The CDR3 loop spans 18 amino acids. V shed 4 bases and J shed 0 bases, with 23 bases lying between them. Looked up from germline, CDR1 is SGHNT and CDR2 is YYREEE (reference sequence). CDR3 sequence reads: CASSRNNRRQESSYEQYF. The CDR3 nucleotides read TGTGCCAGCAGCCGAAACAACCGGAGACAGGAGAGCTCCTACGAGCAGTACTTC. The full variable domain, completed using reference TRBV5-4 and TRBJ2-7, is ETGVTQSPTHLIKTRGQQVTLRCSSQSGHNTVSWYQQALGQGPQFIFQYYREEENGRGNFPPRFSGLQFPNYSSELNVNALELDDSALYLCASSRNNRRQESSYEQYFGPGTRLTVT.

Of note for this clone: Other nucleotide sequences in the sample specify the same CDR3. The V and J genes are TRBV6-6 and TRBJ2-7, with no clear D. V gave up 5 bases and J gave up 6 bases, with 8 bases separating them. In germline, CDR1 is MNHNY, CDR2 SVGAGI (reference sequence). The CDR3 extends over 11 amino acids. In nucleotides, the CDR3 is TGTGCCAGCAGTCCCCCGGGCGAGCAGTACTTC. Its protein is CASSPPGEQYF.

The rearrangement uses TRBV5-1 and TRBJ1-3; TRBD1 aligns across 11 bases. The CDR3 is 19 amino acids. CDR1 and CDR2 from the germline V gene are SGHRS and YFSETQ. J lost 4 bases, V lost 4 bases, and 16 bases had no gene match. CDR3 in amino acids: CASSRNPGGQGASGNTIYF. The CDR3 coding sequence is TGCGCCAGCAGCCGGAACCCCGGTGGACAGGGGGCTTCAGGAAACACCATATATTTT.

The J gene is TRBJ2-1, the V gene TRBV9; possible D gene TRBD1, 6 bases. Trimming pared 2 bases from V and 0 bases from J, leaving 18 bases between. Per germline, CDR1 SGDLS and CDR2 YYNGEE. CDR3 size: 18 residues. The CDR3 reads CASSVETGLWGSYNEQFF. As DNA, the CDR3 is TGTGCCAGCAGCGTCGAAACAGGGCTTTGGGGCTCCTACAATGAGCAGTTCTTC. Drawing the rest from reference TRBV9 and TRBJ2-1, the complete variable domain is DSGVTQTPKHLITATGQRVTLRCSPRSGDLSVYWYQQSLDQGLQFLIQYYNGEERAKGNILERFSAQQFPDLHSELNLSSLELGDSALYFCASSVETGLWGSYNEQFFGPGTRLTVL.

This clone appeared a few times. The rearrangement joins TRBV15 to TRBJ2-1; D remains ambiguous. This CDR3 is 14 amino acids long. Looked up from germline, CDR1 is LNHNV and CDR2 is YYDKDF (reference sequence). The V end was cut by 5 bases, the J end by 7 bases, with 15 bases between. CDR3 region: CATSLDGKGNEQFF. The CDR3 nucleotides are TGTGCCACCAGCCTCGATGGGAAGGGAAATGAGCAGTTCTTC.

The genes are TRBV7-3 and TRBJ2-5; TRBD2 is a possible D gene (6 bases). CDR1 and CDR2 from the germline V gene are SGHTA and FQGTGA. The ends were cut back, 5 bases at V and 9 bases at J, with 16 bases in the middle. This CDR3 is 13 amino acids long. CDR3 sequence reads: CASSPALRGAQYF. CDR3 sequence (DNA): TGTGCCAGCAGCCCGGCCCTACGCGGGGCCCAGTACTTC.

The rearrangement links TRBV27 to TRBJ2-7, with D perhaps TRBD1 (7 bases). The CDR3 spans 14 residues. Trimming took off 6 bases at V and 5 bases at J, with 17 bases between the two ends. Per the germline V gene, CDR1 is MNHEY and CDR2 is SMNVEV (reference sequence). CDR3 coding DNA: TGTGCCAGCAGGCGCCGTGGAGGGGGCCACGAGCAGTACTTC. This codes for CASRRRGGGHEQYF.

The V call is TRBV6-5, the J call TRBJ1-4; D unresolved. CDR3 length equals 14 residues. The germline CDR1 and CDR2 sequences are MNHEY and SVGAGI. V gave up 8 bases and J gave up 8 bases, with 18 bases separating them. Here the CDR3 DNA reads TGTGCCAGCGGCCGAACGGGCGCCAGGGAAAAACTGTTTTTT. Translated: CASGRTGAREKLFF.

The V call is TRBV10-3, the J call TRBJ2-2; 7 positions agree with TRBD1. The V gene's germline CDR1 is ENHRY and CDR2 SYGVKD. The CDR3 sequence is 16 residues long. V lost 3 bases, J lost 2 bases, and 6 bases stayed unmatched. In DNA form, the CDR3 reads TGTGCCATCAGTGAAAGTCTAGGGGGCAACACCGGGGAGCTGTTTTTT. Its protein is CAISESLGGNTGELFF.

The CDR3, as DNA: TGTGCCTGGGGTTTCCAAAGGAGCTCGGAGCAGTACTTC. Translation gives CAWGFQRSSEQYF. The V gene is TRBV30, the J gene TRBJ2-7, with D uncertain. The CDR3 is 13 residues long. V gave up 5 bases and J gave up 7 bases, with 18 bases separating them. Germline CDR1 reads GTSNPN; CDR2 reads SVGIG (reference sequence). The entire variable domain, with the rest obtained from reference TRBV30 and TRBJ2-7, is as follows: SQTIHQWPATLVQPVGSPLSLECTVEGTSNPNLYWYRQAAGRGLQLLFYSVGIGQISSEVPQNLSASRPQDRQFILSSKKLLLSDSGFYLCAWGFQRSSEQYFGPGTRLTVT.

V is TRBV30 and J is TRBJ1-6; no reliable D call. V lost 5 bases, J lost 9 bases, and 14 bases lay in between. CDR3 length equals 13 residues. CDR1 and CDR2 (germline): GTSNPN, SVGIG (reference sequence). DNA of the CDR3: TGTGCCTGGCGTACCGGGCAAGGTTCACCCCTCCACTTT. This codes for CAWRTGQGSPLHF.

The chain recombines TRBV9 with TRBJ1-1; D unclear. Trimming pared 0 bases from V and 4 bases from J, leaving 7 bases between. Germline CDR1 and CDR2: SGDLS and YYNGEE. The CDR3 spans 13 residues. The CDR3: CASSVGVFTEAFF. The CDR3 coding sequence is TGTGCCAGCAGCGTAGGGGTTTTCACTGAAGCTTTCTTT. Filled out from reference TRBV9 and TRBJ1-1, the complete variable domain reads DSGVTQTPKHLITATGQRVTLRCSPRSGDLSVYWYQQSLDQGLQFLIQYYNGEERAKGNILERFSAQQFPDLHSELNLSSLELGDSALYFCASSVGVFTEAFFGQGTRLTVV.

This clone was seen only once. The chain carries TRBV20-1 and TRBJ2-1, with D unclear. This CDR3 has 10 amino acids. V was pared by 0 bases and J by 8 bases, with 2 bases between. From germline, CDR1 is DFQATT and CDR2 SNEGSKA (reference sequence). In nucleotides, the CDR3 is TGCAGTGCTAGAGATTATGAGCAGTTCTTC. Amino acid sequence: CSARDYEQFF.

The CDR3 sequence is CASRSGSGGIETQYF. The CDR3 coding sequence is TGTGCCAGCCGCTCCGGTAGCGGGGGAATCGAGACCCAGTACTTC. This chain connects TRBV2 to TRBJ2-5; 9 nucleotides align to TRBD2. Germline-derived CDR1 and CDR2 are SNHLY and FYNNEI. The ends lost 8 bases at V and 5 bases at J; junction bases unmatched: 12. This CDR3 region has 15 residues.

Details on this clone: One junction end does not reproduce the germline sequence, and a read error may be involved. This chain links TRBV4-1 with TRBJ1-1, with D hard to call. CDR1 is MGHRA, CDR2 YSYEKL, per germline. The CDR3 covers 14 residues. CDR3 region: CASNRGLGNPEAFF. CDR3 sequence (DNA): TGCGCCAGCAATCGGGGTTTGGGGAACCCTGAAGCTTTCTTT.

The rearrangement joins TRBV5-4 to TRBJ1-2, with a possible D match to TRBD1 (6 bases). V was pared by 1 base and J by 7 bases, with 11 bases between. CDR1 SGHNT and CDR2 YYREEE come from the germline V gene (reference sequence). The CDR3 length is 13 residues. The CDR3: CASSLSGASGYTF. Written as DNA, the CDR3 is TGTGCCAGCAGCTTGTCGGGGGCTAGTGGCTACACCTTC.

In this sample, this clone turned up a few times. This may be a read error, as it is one base from a much larger clone. Other DNA sequences in this sample translate to the same CDR3. The chain uses TRBV11-2 and TRBJ2-7, with no clear D. The CDR3 consists of 12 residues. V lost 1 base and J 4 bases, leaving 5 bases between the germline ends. Looked up from germline, CDR1 is SGHAT and CDR2 is FQNNGV. CDR3 sequence (DNA): TGTGCCAGCAGCTTAGTAGGTTACGAGCAGTACTTC. Encoded protein: CASSLVGYEQYF.

The CDR3 DNA reads TGTGCCAGCAGAGACAGGGGGGGATCCACAGATACGCAGTATTTT. This encodes CASRDRGGSTDTQYF. The gene calls are TRBV6-4 and TRBJ2-3, with 9 bases fitting TRBD1. CDR1 MRHNA and CDR2 SNTAGT come from the germline V gene. CDR3 length: 15 amino acids. The V and J ends lost 6 bases and 2 bases, in that order; junction bases with no gene match: 6.

The chain links TRBV7-9 to TRBJ2-4; weak D call: TRBD1 (6 bases). This CDR3 comprises 14 residues. The V gene lost 0 bases and the J gene lost 8 bases, with 11 bases spanning the gap. The germline CDR1 and CDR2 sequences are SEHNR and FQNEAQ (reference sequence). For the CDR3, the DNA is TGTGCCAGCAGCTTAGCGCTGACAGGCCACATTCAGTACTTC. Translating it yields CASSLALTGHIQYF.

This clone was found a few times. The chain couples TRBV7-2 to TRBJ2-5, with no clear D. The CDR3 covers 16 residues. CDR1 SGHTA and CDR2 FQGNSA come from the germline V gene. V lost 2 bases and J lost 4, with 17 bases in between. Here the CDR3 reads CASSLRPQYIGETQYF. CDR3 in DNA: TGTGCCAGCAGCTTAAGGCCCCAATACATCGGAGAGACCCAGTACTTC.

The chain uses TRBV25-1 and TRBJ2-5; TRBD2 is a possible D gene (6 bases). Germline V gene data show CDR1 as MGHDK and CDR2 as SYGVNS. The CDR3 has 15 amino acids. V gave up 3 bases and J gave up 5 bases, with 16 bases separating them. CDR3 bases: TGTGCCAGCAGTGATACAATTGGTGGGGGGGAGACCCAGTACTTC. Protein product: CASSDTIGGGETQYF.

The V call is TRBV11-2, the J call TRBJ2-5; D is tentatively TRBD1 or TRBD2 (5 bases each). The germline CDR1 and CDR2 sequences are SGHAT and FQNNGV. The CDR3 is 14 amino acids. With 3 bases removed from V and 2 bases from J, the gap between germline ends came to 10 bases. DNA of the CDR3: TGTGCCAGCAGCTTCCAGGGAGTACAAGAGACCCAGTACTTC. Translating gives CASSFQGVQETQYF.

The genes are TRBV18 and TRBJ2-7, with TRBD1 matching 8 bases. CDR3 length: 17 amino acids. J lost 3 bases, V lost 0 bases, and 10 bases had no gene match. CDR1 is KGHSH and CDR2 is LQKENI in the germline V gene. CDR3 amino acids: CASSPPISPGGLYEQYF. In DNA form, the CDR3 reads TGTGCCAGCTCACCACCGATATCGCCAGGGGGCCTCTACGAGCAGTACTTC.